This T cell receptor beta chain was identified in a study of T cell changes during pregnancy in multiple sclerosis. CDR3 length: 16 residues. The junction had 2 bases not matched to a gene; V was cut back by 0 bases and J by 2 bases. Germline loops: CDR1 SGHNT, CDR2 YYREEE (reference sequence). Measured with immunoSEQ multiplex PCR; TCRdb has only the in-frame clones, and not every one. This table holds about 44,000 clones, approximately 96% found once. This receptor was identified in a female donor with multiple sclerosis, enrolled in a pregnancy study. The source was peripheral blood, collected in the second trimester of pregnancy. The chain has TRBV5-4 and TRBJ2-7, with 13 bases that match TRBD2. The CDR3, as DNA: TGTGCCAGCAGCTTGGCCGGGACTAGCGGGGCCTACGAGCAGTACTTC. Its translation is CASSLAGTSGAYEQYF.